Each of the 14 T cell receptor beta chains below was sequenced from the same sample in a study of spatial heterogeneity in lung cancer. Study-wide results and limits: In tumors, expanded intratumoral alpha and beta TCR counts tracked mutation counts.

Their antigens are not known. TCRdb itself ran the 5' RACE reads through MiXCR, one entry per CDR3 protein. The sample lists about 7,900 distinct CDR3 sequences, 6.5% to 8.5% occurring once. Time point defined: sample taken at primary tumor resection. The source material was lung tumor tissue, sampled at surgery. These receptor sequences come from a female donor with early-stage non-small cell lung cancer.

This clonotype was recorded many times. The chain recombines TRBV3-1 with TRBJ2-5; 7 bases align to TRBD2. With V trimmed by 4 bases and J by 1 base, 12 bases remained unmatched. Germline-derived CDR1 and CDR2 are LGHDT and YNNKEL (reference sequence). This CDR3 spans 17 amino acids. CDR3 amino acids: CASSRSSGLPIQETQYF. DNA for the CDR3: TGTGCCAGCAGCCGATCCTCGGGACTACCCATCCAAGAGACCCAGTACTTC.

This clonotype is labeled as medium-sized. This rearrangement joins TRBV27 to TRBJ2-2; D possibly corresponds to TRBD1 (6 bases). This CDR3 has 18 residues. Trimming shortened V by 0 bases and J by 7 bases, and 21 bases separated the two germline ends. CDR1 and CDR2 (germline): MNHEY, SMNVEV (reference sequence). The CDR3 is CASSLSPPGQTRGGELFF. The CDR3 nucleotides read TGTGCCAGCAGTTTATCACCCCCCGGACAGACCCGAGGCGGGGAGCTGTTTTTT.

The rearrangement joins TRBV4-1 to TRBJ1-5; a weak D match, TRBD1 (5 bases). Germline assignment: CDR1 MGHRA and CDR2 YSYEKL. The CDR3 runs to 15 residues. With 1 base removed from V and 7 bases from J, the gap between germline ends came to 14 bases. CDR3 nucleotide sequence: TGCGCCAGCAGCCAAGTCATGGGGGTAGGGCAGCCCCAGCATTTT. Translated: CASSQVMGVGQPQHF.

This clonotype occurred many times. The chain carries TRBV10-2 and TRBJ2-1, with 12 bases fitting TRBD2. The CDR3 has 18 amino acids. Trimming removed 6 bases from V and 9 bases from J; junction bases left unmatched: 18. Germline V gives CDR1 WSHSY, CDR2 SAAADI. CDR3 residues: CASRETSGSAGQSSEQFF. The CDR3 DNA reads TGCGCCAGCAGGGAGACTAGCGGGAGTGCGGGCCAGTCATCTGAGCAGTTCTTC.

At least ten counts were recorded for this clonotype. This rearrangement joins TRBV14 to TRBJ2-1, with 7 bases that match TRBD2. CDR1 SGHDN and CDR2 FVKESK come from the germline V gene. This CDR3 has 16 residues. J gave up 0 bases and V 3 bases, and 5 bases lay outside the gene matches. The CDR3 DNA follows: TGTGCCAGCAGCCACCCGAGCGGGAACTCCTACAATGAGCAGTTCTTC. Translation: CASSHPSGNSYNEQFF.

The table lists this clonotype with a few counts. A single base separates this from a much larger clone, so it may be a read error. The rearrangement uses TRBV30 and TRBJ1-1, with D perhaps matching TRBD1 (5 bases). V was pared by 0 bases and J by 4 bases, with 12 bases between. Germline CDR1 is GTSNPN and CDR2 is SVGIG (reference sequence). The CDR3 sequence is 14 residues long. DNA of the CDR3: TGTGCCTGGAGTGTACGGGGGTTTGGCACTGAAGCTTTCTTT. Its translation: CAWSVRGFGTEAFF.

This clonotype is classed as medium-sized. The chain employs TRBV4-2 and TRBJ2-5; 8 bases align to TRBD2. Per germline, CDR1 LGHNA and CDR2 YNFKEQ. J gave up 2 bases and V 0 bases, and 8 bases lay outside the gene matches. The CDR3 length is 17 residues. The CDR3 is CASSQDVTSGKQETQYF. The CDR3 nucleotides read TGTGCCAGCAGCCAAGATGTTACTAGCGGAAAGCAAGAGACCCAGTACTTC.

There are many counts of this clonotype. In nucleotides, the CDR3 is TGTGCCAGCAGTTCGGGAGGACGAGGGAGGTCAGGCTACGAGCAGTACTTC. It encodes CASSSGGRGRSGYEQYF. V and J are TRBV28 and TRBJ2-7; 7 bases map to TRBD2. The CDR3 totals 17 residues. Unmatched junction bases numbered 15, after V lost 4 bases and J lost 3 bases. Germline assignment: CDR1 MDHEN and CDR2 SYDVKM.

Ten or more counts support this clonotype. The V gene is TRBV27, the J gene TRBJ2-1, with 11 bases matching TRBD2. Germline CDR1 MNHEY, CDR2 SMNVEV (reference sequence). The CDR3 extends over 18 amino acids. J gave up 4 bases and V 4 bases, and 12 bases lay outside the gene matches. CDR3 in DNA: TGTGCCAGCAGTTCCCCCAATAGCGGGAGGGCCTTATACAATGAGCAGTTCTTC. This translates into CASSSPNSGRALYNEQFF.

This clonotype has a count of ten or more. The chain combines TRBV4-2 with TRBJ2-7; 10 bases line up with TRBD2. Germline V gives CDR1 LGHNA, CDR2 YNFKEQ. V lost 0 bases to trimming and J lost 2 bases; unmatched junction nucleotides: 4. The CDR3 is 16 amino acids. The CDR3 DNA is TGTGCCAGCAGCCAAGAAGCTAGCGGGAGTCCCTACGAGCAGTACTTC. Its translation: CASSQEASGSPYEQYF.

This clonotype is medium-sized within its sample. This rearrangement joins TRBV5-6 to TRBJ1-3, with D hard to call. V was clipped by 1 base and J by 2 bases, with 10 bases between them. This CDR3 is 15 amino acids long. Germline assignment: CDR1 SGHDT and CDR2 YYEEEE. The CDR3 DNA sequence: TGTGCCAGCAGCTTGTTGAAGGTTCCTGGAAACACCATATATTTT. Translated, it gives CASSLLKVPGNTIYF.

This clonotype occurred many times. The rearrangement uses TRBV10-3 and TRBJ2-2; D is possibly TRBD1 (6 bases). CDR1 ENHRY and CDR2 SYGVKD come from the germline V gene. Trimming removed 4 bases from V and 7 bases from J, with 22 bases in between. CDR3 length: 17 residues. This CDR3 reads CAISAAPSQGMVGELFF. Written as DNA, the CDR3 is TGTGCCATCAGTGCGGCACCTTCCCAGGGGATGGTCGGGGAGCTGTTTTTT.

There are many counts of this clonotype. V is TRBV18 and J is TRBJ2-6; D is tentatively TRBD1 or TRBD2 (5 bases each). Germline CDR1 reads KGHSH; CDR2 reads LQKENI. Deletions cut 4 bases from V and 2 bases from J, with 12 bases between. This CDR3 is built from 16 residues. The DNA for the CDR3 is TGTGCCAGCTCACGCCAGGGAGCAACTGGGGCCAACGTCCTGACTTTC. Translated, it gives CASSRQGATGANVLTF.

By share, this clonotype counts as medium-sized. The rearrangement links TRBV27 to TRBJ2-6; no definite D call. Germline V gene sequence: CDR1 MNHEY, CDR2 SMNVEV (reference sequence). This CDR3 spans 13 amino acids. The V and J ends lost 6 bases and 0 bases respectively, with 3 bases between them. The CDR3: CASSRSGANVLTF. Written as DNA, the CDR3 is TGTGCCAGCAGCCGCTCTGGGGCCAACGTCCTGACTTTC.